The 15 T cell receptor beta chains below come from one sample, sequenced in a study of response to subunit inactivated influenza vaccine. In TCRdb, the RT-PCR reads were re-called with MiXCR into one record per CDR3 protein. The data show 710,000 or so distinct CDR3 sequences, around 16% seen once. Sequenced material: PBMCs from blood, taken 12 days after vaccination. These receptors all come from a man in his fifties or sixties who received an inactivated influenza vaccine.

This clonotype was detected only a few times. The CDR3 is CATSRDQIGQNTEAFF. The CDR3 DNA reads TGTGCCACCAGCAGAGATCAAATAGGGCAGAACACTGAAGCTTTCTTT. J is TRBJ1-1 and V is TRBV15; no clear D gene. V gave up 0 bases and J gave up 1 base, with 12 bases separating them. CDR1 is LNHNV and CDR2 is YYDKDF in the germline V gene (reference sequence). The CDR3 is made up of 16 amino acids.

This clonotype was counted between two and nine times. CDR3 amino acids: CASSYAGRRSSYEQYF. The CDR3 DNA is TGTGCCAGCAGTTACGCCGGACGGAGGAGCTCCTACGAGCAGTACTTC. The chain couples TRBV6-5 to TRBJ2-7; D is possibly TRBD2 (5 bases). CDR1 is MNHEY and CDR2 is SVGAGI in the germline V gene. The germline V and J ends were trimmed by 2 bases and 0 bases, with 14 bases remaining between them. The length of the CDR3 is 16 residues.

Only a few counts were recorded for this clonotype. DNA for the CDR3: TGCGCCAGCAGCTTGGATTCGACAGGGGGCACTGAAGCTTTCTTT. This encodes CASSLDSTGGTEAFF. The chain couples TRBV5-1 to TRBJ1-1, with 9 bases aligning to TRBD1. Trimming removed 0 bases from V and 4 bases from J; junction bases left unmatched: 4. The CDR3 is 15 amino acids. Germline CDR1 SGHRS, CDR2 YFSETQ.

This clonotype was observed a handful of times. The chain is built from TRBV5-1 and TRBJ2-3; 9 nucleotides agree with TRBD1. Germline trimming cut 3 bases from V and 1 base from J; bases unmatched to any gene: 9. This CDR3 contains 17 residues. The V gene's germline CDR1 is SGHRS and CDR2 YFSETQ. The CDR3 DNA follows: TGCGCCAGCAGCTGGGGGACAGGGATGCCCGGCACAGATACGCAGTATTTT. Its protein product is CASSWGTGMPGTDTQYF.

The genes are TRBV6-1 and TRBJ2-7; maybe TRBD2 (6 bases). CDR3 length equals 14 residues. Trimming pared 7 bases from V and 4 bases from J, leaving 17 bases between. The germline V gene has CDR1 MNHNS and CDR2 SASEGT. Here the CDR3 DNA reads TGTGCCAGCACCTCAGGGATGGGGGGATACGAGCAGTACTTC. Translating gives CASTSGMGGYEQYF.

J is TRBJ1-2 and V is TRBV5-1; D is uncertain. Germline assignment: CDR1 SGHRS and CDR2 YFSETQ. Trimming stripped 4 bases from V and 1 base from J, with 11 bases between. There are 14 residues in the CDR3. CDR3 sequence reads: CASSNGRDNYGYTF. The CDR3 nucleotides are TGCGCCAGCAGCAACGGACGGGATAACTATGGCTACACCTTC.

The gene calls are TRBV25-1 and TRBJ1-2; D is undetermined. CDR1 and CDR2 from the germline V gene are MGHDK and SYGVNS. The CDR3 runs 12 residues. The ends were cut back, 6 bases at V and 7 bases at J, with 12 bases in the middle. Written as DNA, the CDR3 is TGTGCCAGCAGCGAAGTTGGACTTGGCTACACCTTC. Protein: CASSEVGLGYTF.

The CDR3 region has the DNA TGTGCCAGCAGTGTTGCCCACGGGGGGGAGACCCAGTACTTC. It specifies CASSVAHGGETQYF. The chain is built from TRBV2 and TRBJ2-5; 7 bases agree with TRBD2. J gave up 5 bases and V 4 bases, and 7 bases lay outside the gene matches. The CDR3 is 14 amino acids. The germline gives CDR1 SNHLY, CDR2 FYNNEI.

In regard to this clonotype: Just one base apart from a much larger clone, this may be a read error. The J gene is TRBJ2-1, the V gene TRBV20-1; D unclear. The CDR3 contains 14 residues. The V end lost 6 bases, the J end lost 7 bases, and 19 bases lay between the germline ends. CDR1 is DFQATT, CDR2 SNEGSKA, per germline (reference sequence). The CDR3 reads CSAVERHVRNEQFF. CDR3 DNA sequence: TGCAGTGCAGTCGAGCGACATGTCCGGAATGAGCAGTTCTTC.

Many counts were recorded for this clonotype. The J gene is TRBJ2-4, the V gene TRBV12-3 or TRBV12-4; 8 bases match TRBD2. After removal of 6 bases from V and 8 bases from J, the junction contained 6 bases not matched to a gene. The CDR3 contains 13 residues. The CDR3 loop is CASRVAGWHIQYF. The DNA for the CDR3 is TGTGCCAGCAGGGTAGCGGGATGGCACATTCAGTACTTC.

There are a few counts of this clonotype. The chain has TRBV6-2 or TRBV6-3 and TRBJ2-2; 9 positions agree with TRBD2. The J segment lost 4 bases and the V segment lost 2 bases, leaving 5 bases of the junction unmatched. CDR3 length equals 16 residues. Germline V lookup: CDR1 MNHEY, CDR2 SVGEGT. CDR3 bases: TGTGCCAGCAGTTACCTTAGCGGGAGCCCCACCGGGGAGCTGTTTTTT. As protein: CASSYLSGSPTGELFF.

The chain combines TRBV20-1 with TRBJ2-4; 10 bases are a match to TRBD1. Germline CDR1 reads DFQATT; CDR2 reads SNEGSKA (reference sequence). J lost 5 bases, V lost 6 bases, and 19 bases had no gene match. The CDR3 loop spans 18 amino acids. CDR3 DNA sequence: TGCAGTGCAATTGACAGGGGGCTCAGGGGCTATTTTCAAAACATTCAGTACTTC. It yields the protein CSAIDRGLRGYFQNIQYF.

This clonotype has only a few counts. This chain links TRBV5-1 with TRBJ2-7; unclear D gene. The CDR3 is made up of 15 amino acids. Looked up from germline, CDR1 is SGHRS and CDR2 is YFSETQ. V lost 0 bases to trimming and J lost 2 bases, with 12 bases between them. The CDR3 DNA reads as TGCGCCAGCAGCTTGGTTTCTGTGATCCCCTACGAGCAGTACTTC. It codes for CASSLVSVIPYEQYF. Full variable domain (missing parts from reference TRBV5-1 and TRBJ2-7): KAGVTQTPRYLIKTRGQQVTLSCSPISGHRSVSWYQQTPGQGLQFLFEYFSETQRNKGNFPGRFSGRQFSNSRSEMNVSTLELGDSALYLCASSLVSVIPYEQYFGPGTRLTVT.

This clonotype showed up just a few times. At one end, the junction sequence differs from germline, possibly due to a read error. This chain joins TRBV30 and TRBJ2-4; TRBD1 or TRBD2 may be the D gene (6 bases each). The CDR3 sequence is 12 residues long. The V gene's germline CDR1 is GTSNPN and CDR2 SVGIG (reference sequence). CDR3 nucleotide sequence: TGTGCCTGGAGTGTATTTCTCGGGGGACAAAACTTC. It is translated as CAWSVFLGGQNF.

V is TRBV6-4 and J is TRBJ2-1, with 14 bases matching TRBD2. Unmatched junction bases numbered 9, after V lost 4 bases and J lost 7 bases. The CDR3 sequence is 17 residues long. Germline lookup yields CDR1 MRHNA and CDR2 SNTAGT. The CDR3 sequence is CASSAKWTSGGINEQFF. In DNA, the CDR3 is TGTGCCAGCAGTGCCAAATGGACTAGCGGGGGGATTAATGAGCAGTTCTTC.